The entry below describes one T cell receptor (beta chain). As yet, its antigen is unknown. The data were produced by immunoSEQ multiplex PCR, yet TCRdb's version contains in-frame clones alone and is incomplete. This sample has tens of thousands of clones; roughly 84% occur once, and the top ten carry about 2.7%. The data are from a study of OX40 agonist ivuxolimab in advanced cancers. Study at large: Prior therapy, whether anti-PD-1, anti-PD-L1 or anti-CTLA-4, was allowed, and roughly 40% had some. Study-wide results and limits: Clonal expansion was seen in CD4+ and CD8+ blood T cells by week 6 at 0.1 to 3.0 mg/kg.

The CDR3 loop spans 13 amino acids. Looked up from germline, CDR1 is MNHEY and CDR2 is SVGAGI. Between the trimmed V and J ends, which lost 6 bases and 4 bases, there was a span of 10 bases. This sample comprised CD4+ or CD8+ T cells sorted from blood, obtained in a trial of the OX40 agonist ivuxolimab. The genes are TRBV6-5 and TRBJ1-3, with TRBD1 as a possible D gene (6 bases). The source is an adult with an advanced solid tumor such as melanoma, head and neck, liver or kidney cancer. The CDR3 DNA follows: TGTGCCAGCAGCGGCAGGGGAGGAAACACCATATATTTT. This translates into CASSGRGGNTIYF.